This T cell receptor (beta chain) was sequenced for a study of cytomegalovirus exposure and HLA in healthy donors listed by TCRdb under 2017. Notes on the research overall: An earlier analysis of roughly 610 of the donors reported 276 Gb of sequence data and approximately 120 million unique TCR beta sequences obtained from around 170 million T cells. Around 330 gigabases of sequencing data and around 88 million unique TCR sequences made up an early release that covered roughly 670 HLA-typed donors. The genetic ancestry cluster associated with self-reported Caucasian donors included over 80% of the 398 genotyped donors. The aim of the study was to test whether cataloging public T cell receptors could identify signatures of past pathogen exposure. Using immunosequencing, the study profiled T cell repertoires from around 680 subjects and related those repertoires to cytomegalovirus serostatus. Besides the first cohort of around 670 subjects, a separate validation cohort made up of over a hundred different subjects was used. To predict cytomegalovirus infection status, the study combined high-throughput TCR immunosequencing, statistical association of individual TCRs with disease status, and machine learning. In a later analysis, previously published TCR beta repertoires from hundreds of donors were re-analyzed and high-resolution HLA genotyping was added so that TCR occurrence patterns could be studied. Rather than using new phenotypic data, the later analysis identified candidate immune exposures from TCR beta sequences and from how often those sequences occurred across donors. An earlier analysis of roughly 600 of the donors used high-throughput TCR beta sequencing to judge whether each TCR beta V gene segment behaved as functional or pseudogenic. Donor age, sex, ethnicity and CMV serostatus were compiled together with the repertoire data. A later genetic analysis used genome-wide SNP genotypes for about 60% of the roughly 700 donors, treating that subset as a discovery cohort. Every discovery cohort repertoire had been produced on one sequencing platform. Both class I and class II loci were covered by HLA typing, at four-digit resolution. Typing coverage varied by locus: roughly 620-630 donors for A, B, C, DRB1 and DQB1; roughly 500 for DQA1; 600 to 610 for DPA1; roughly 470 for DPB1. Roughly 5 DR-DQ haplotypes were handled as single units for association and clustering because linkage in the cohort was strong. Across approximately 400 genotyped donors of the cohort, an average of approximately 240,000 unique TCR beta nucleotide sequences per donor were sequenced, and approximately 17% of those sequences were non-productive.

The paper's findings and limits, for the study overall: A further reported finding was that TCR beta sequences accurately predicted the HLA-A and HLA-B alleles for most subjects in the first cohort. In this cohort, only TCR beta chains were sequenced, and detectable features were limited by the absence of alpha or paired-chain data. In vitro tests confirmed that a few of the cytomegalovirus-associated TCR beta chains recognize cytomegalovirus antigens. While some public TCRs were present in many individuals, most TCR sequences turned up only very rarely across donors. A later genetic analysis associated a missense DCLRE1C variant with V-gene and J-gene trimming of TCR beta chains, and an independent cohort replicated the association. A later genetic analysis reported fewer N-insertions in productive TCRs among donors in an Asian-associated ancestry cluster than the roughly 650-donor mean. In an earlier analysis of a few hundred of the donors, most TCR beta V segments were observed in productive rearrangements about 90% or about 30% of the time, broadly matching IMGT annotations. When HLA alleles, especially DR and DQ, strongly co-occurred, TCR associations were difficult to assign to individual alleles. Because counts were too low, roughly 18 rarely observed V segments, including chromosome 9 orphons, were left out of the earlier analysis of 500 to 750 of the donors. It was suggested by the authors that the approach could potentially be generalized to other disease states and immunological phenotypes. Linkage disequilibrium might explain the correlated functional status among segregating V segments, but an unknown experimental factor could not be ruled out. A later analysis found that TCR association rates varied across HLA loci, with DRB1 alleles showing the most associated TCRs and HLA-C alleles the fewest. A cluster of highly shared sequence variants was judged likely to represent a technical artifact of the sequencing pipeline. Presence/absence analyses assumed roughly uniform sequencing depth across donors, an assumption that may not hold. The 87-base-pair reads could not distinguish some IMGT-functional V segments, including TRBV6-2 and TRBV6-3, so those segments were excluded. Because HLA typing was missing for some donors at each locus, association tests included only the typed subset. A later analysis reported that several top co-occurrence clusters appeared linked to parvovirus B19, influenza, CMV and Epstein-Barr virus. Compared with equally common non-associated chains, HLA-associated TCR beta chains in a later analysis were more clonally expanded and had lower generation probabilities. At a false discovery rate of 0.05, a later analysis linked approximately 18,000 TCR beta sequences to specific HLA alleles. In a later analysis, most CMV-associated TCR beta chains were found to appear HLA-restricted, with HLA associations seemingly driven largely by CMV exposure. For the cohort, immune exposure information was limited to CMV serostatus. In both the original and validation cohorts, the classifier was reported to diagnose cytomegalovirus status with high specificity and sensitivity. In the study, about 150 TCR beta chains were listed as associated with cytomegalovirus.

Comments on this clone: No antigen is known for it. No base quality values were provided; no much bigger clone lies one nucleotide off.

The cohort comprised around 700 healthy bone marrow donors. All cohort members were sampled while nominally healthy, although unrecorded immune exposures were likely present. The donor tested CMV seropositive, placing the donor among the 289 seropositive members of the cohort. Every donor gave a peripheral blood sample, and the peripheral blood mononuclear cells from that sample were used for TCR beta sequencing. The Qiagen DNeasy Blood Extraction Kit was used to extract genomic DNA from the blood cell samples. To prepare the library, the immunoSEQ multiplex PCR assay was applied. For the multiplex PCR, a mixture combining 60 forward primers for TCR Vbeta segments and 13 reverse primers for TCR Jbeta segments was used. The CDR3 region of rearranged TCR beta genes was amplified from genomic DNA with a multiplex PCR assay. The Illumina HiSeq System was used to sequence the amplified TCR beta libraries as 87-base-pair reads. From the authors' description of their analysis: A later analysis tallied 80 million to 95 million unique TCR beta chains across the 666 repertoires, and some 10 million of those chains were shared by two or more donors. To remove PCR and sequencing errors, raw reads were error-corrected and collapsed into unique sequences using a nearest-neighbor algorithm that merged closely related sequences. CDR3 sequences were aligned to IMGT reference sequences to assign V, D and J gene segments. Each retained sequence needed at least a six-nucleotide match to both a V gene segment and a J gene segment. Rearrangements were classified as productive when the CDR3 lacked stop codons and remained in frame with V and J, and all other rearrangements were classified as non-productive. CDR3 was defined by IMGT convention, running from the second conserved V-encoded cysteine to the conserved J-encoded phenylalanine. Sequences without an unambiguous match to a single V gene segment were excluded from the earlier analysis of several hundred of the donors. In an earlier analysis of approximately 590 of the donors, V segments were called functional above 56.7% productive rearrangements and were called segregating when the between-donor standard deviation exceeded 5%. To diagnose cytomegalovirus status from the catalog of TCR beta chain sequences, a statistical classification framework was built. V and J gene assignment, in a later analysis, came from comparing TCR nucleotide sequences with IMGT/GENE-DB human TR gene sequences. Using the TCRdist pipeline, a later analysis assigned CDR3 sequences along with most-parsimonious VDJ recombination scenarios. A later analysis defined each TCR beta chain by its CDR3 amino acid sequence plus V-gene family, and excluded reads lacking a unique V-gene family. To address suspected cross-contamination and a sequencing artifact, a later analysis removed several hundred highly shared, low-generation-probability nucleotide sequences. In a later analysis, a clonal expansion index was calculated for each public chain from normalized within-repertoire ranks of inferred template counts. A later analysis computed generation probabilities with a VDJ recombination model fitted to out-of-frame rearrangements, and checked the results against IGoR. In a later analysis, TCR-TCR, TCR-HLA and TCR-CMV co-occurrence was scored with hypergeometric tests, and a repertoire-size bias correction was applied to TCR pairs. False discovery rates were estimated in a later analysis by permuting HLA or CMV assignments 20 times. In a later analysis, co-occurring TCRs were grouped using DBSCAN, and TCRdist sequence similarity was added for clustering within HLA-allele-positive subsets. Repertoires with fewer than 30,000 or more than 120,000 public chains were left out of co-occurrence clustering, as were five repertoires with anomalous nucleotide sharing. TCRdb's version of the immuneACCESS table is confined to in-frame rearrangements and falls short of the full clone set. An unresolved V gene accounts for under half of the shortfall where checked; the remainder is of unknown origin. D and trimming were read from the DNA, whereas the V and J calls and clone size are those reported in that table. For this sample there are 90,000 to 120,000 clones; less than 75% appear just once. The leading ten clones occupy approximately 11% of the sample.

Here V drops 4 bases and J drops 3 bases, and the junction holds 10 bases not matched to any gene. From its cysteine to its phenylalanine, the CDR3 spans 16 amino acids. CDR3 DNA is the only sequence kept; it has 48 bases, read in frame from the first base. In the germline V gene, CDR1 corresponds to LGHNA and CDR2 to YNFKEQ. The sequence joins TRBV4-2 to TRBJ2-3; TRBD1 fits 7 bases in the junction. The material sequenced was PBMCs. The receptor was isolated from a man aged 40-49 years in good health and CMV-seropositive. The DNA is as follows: TGTGCCAGCAGCCGAGAGGGACAGACTGTGACAGATACGCAGTATTTT. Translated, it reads CASSREGQTVTDTQYF.